Reported below is one T cell receptor (beta chain). This sample is drawn from a study of blood T cell repertoires in COVID-19. As for the study in general: COVID-19 samples, acute and convalescent, were from the United States, Italy and Spain. From T cells, B-cell-depleted T cells, or PBMCs came the material, which was cDNA or gDNA.

Authors' processing steps: From reference gene primer amplification, estimates of nucleated cell counts were derived. Assay: immunoSEQ multiplex PCR; the TCRdb copy retains only in-frame clones and omits some. For V, J and clone size, that table is used; D and trimming come from the DNA. This sample has roughly 210,000 clones, with about 85% found just once. The CDR3 is 13 amino acids. Trimming left V 2 bases short and J 4 bases short, with 8 bases between. Germline-derived CDR1 and CDR2 are MRHNA and SNTAGT. The sequenced sample was peripheral blood. The clonotype originates from a man between 65 and 79 years old with acute or convalescent COVID-19. This chain joins TRBV6-4 and TRBJ1-2; TRBD1 is a possible D gene (6 bases). CDR3 protein: CASSDVGGYGYTF. The CDR3 nucleotides are TGTGCCAGCAGTGACGTAGGGGGCTATGGCTACACCTTC.